These 21 T cell receptor beta chains were sequenced from one sample in a study of blood T cells in healthy people across ages. A second roughly 6 to 12 cycle PCR used barcoded and J-beta primers. One entry per CDR3 protein results from TCRdb running MiXCR on the 5' RACE reads. The sample lists approximately 780,000 distinct CDR3 sequences, roughly 25% occurring once. These sequences were also reported in another study, on T cells of mothers and their children.

Sequenced: blood. The receptors were sampled from a boy between 10 and 17 years old in good health.

This clonotype has just a few counts. This chain connects TRBV12-3 or TRBV12-4 to TRBJ2-5; D tentatively fits TRBD1 or TRBD2 (7 bases each). The V end lost 7 bases, the J end lost 7 bases, and 16 bases lay between the germline ends. CDR3 length equals 13 residues. CDR3 sequence: CASTQGGIGTQYF. The CDR3 DNA reads as TGTGCCAGCACCCAGGGGGGGATCGGGACCCAGTACTTC.

In its sample, this clonotype was seen a few times. V is TRBV7-3 and J is TRBJ1-2; the D gene is possibly TRBD1 (5 bases). The germline V gene has CDR1 SGHTA and CDR2 FQGTGA. This CDR3 has 15 amino acids. With 0 bases removed from V and 6 bases from J, the gap between germline ends came to 14 bases. This CDR3 is CASSLTLRDPDGYTF. Here the CDR3 DNA reads TGTGCCAGCAGCTTAACGTTAAGGGACCCGGATGGCTACACCTTC.

The chain is built from TRBV6-5 and TRBJ2-1; possibly TRBD2 for D (5 bases). V was trimmed by 2 bases and J by 9 bases, leaving 14 bases between them. CDR1 and CDR2 from the germline V gene are MNHEY and SVGAGI. CDR3 length: 14 residues. In DNA, the CDR3 is TGTGCCAGCAGTTACGACGAGGGCCCAGCTGAGCAGTTCTTC. Residues: CASSYDEGPAEQFF.

V usage is TRBV18 and J usage is TRBJ1-1; 10 bases are a match to TRBD1. The CDR3 sequence is 16 residues long. The trim removed 0 bases at V and 4 bases at J, leaving 5 bases unmatched. Germline V gives CDR1 KGHSH, CDR2 LQKENI. The CDR3 DNA is TGTGCCAGCTCACCACCGGACAGGGGGGTCGGCACTGAAGCTTTCTTT. Protein: CASSPPDRGVGTEAFF.

The chain uses TRBV25-1 and TRBJ2-2; D perhaps matches TRBD1 (6 bases). CDR1 and CDR2 (germline): MGHDK, SYGVNS. V lost 3 bases and J 5 bases, leaving 10 bases between the germline ends. The CDR3 covers 14 residues. The DNA for the CDR3 is TGTGCCAGCAGTGAGGCAGGGGCTACCGGGGAGCTGTTTTTT. It translates to CASSEAGATGELFF. The variable domain in full, with the rest retrieved from reference TRBV25-1 and TRBJ2-2, is EADIYQTPRYLVIGTGKKITLECSQTMGHDKMYWYQQDPGMELHLIHYSYGVNSTEKGDLSSESTVSRIRTEHFPLTLESARPSHTSQYLCASSEAGATGELFFGEGSRLTVL.

This clonotype showed up just a few times. This chain connects TRBV7-2 to TRBJ2-1; D is perhaps TRBD2 (6 bases). The CDR3 is 15 residues long. Per germline, CDR1 SGHTA and CDR2 FQGNSA. The V gene lost 4 bases and the J gene lost 5 bases, with 15 bases spanning the gap. CDR3 DNA: TGTGCCAGCAGCTCGCCGGGACTCCACCACAATGAGCAGTTCTTC. Translation: CASSSPGLHHNEQFF.

CDR3 DNA: TGTGCCAGCGAGCGGGGGGCCACCTACGAGCAGTACTTC. It translates to CASERGATYEQYF. The chain employs TRBV6-2 or TRBV6-3 and TRBJ2-7, with 9 bases fitting TRBD2. The CDR3 is made up of 13 amino acids. V gave up 8 bases and J gave up 2 bases; unmatched junction bases: 4. Germline loops: CDR1 MNHEY, CDR2 SVGEGT.

The rearrangement joins TRBV12-3 or TRBV12-4 to TRBJ1-2, with 10 bases that match TRBD1. The J segment lost 7 bases and the V segment lost 6 bases, leaving 11 bases of the junction unmatched. The CDR3 covers 15 residues. CDR3 residues: CASSQLDRGESGYTF. CDR3 nucleotide sequence: TGTGCCAGCAGCCAACTGGACAGGGGGGAGTCTGGCTACACCTTC.

The chain carries TRBV18 and TRBJ2-2; D is uncertain. Per the germline V gene, CDR1 is KGHSH and CDR2 is LQKENI. Between the trimmed V and J ends, which lost 3 bases and 3 bases, there was a span of 5 bases. The CDR3 extends over 13 amino acids. The CDR3 protein is CASSPTDTGELFF. The CDR3 region has the DNA TGTGCCAGCTCACCCACGGACACCGGGGAGCTGTTTTTT.

This clonotype was seen a few times. The V call is TRBV5-1, the J call TRBJ2-7, with 7 bases that match TRBD2. The CDR3 runs to 13 residues. The germline gives CDR1 SGHRS, CDR2 YFSETQ. V was pared by 4 bases and J by 6 bases, with 7 bases of the junction left unmatched. The DNA for the CDR3 is TGCGCCAGCAGCCCCGGGACTACCCTCGAGCAGTACTTC. Translation gives CASSPGTTLEQYF.

Points on this clonotype: One end of the junction fails to match germline, which may point to a read error. The CDR3 DNA reads TGCAGCGTTGAAGGGGTCTATTCCTACAATGAGCAGCTCTTC. It specifies CSVEGVYSYNEQLF. The chain recombines TRBV29-1 with TRBJ2-1; D unclear. Germline V CDR1 and CDR2: SQVTM, ANQGSEA. There are 14 residues in the CDR3.

This clonotype was found a few times. The CDR3, as DNA: TGCAGCGTTGAAGAACAGGGGGCGAATGAAAAACTGTTTTTT. It is translated as CSVEEQGANEKLFF. The V call is TRBV29-1, the J call TRBJ1-4, with 9 bases that match TRBD1. Germline CDR1 is SQVTM and CDR2 is ANQGSEA. Germline trimming cut 0 bases from V and 5 bases from J; bases unmatched to any gene: 1. There are 14 residues in the CDR3. The full variable domain, its missing parts supplied by reference TRBV29-1 and TRBJ1-4, is SAVISQKPSRDICQRGTSLTIQCQVDSQVTMMFWYRQQPGQSLTLIATANQGSEATYESGFVIDKFPISRPNLTFSTLTVSNMSPEDSSIYLCSVEEQGANEKLFFGSGTQLSVL.

This clonotype appeared once. The chain joins TRBV5-1 to TRBJ2-6; 7 nucleotides align to TRBD1. The V gene end was trimmed by 2 bases and the J gene end by 0 bases; junction bases not matched to a gene: 8. CDR3 length: 18 residues. Germline loops: CDR1 SGHRS, CDR2 YFSETQ. In DNA form, the CDR3 reads TGCGCCAGCAGCTTTGGGGACAGCTACCGCTCTGGGGCCAACGTCCTGACTTTC. This encodes CASSFGDSYRSGANVLTF.

The J gene is TRBJ1-6, the V gene TRBV6-6, with D uncertain. V lost 8 bases, J lost 6 bases, and 14 bases lay in between. This CDR3 is built from 14 residues. Germline V lookup: CDR1 MNHNY, CDR2 SVGAGI (reference sequence). The CDR3 protein is CASRLGRVNSPLHF. In DNA form, the CDR3 reads TGTGCCAGCCGGCTTGGCAGAGTTAATTCACCCCTCCACTTT.

The J gene is TRBJ1-2, the V gene TRBV5-1, with D uncertain. The CDR3 covers 15 residues. The V end was cut by 0 bases, the J end by 8 bases, with 17 bases between. Germline CDR1 is SGHRS and CDR2 is YFSETQ. Here the CDR3 reads CASSLGLGPGGGYTF. DNA of the CDR3: TGCGCCAGCAGCTTGGGGCTCGGGCCCGGAGGCGGCTACACCTTC. Full variable domain (rest looked up from reference TRBV5-1 and TRBJ1-2): KAGVTQTPRYLIKTRGQQVTLSCSPISGHRSVSWYQQTPGQGLQFLFEYFSETQRNKGNFPGRFSGRQFSNSRSEMNVSTLELGDSALYLCASSLGLGPGGGYTFGSGTRLTVV.

The chain is built from TRBV30 and TRBJ2-5; TRBD2 agrees at 16 bases. Trimming removed 5 bases from V and 4 bases from J; junction bases left unmatched: 19. Germline CDR1 is GTSNPN and CDR2 is SVGIG (reference sequence). The CDR3 has 20 residues. This CDR3 reads CAWDRPGLAGGPPWRETQYF. For the CDR3, the DNA is TGTGCCTGGGATCGTCCGGGACTAGCGGGGGGGCCTCCTTGGCGAGAGACCCAGTACTTC.

The table lists this clonotype with a few counts. The CDR3 sequence: CASSLGRVNTEAFF. The CDR3 region has the DNA TGTGCCAGCAGTTTAGGCCGGGTGAACACTGAAGCTTTCTTT. The chain uses TRBV6-5 and TRBJ1-1; no clear D gene. The V end lost 4 bases, the J end lost 0 bases, and 9 bases lay between the germline ends. Germline V gives CDR1 MNHEY, CDR2 SVGAGI. The length of the CDR3 is 14 residues.

The rearrangement joins TRBV20-1 to TRBJ2-1; 9 nucleotides agree with TRBD2. With V trimmed by 1 base and J by 0 bases, 10 bases remained unmatched. Germline lookup yields CDR1 DFQATT and CDR2 SNEGSKA (reference sequence). The CDR3 has 18 amino acids. The chain's CDR3 is CSARGDAGGPRSYNEQFF. The CDR3 nucleotides are TGCAGTGCTAGAGGGGACGCGGGGGGGCCGCGCTCCTACAATGAGCAGTTCTTC.

The chain employs TRBV10-2 and TRBJ2-1, with D perhaps TRBD2 (6 bases). This CDR3 has 18 residues. The germline CDR1 and CDR2 sequences are WSHSY and SAAADI. The V end was cut by 3 bases, the J end by 4 bases, with 22 bases between. The DNA for the CDR3 is TGCGCCAGCAGTGAATTCCCTCGGGGGTTAGGGGCTTACAATGAGCAGTTCTTC. Residues: CASSEFPRGLGAYNEQFF.

The chain recombines TRBV6-4 with TRBJ1-5, with TRBD1 matching over 7 bases. The CDR3 totals 16 residues. Unmatched junction bases numbered 7, after V lost 0 bases and J lost 5 bases. Germline V gives CDR1 MRHNA, CDR2 SNTAGT. The CDR3 spells CASSDSKSGGDQPQHF. The DNA for the CDR3 is TGTGCCAGCAGTGACTCGAAGTCAGGGGGTGATCAGCCCCAGCATTTT.

The chain uses TRBV27 and TRBJ1-2; D not certain. From germline, CDR1 is MNHEY and CDR2 SMNVEV (reference sequence). Trimming cost V 0 bases and J 2 bases, with 7 bases left between them. The CDR3 consists of 14 residues. CDR3 loop: CASSLSVENYGYTF. CDR3 DNA: TGTGCCAGCAGTTTATCGGTGGAGAACTATGGCTACACCTTC.